This TCR beta chain was observed in a study of a mutant IDH1 vaccine in newly diagnosed glioma. Study context: Males made up about 60% and females 37.5% of treated patients, whose mean age was around 41 years.

The V end lost 7 bases, the J end lost 0 bases, and 16 bases lay between the germline ends. The CDR3 runs 16 residues. Per germline, CDR1 LNHDA and CDR2 SQIVND (reference sequence). Clones were sequenced by immunoSEQ multiplex PCR, and TCRdb holds only the in-frame ones, with some missing. In the table there are some 48,000 clones, more than 60% of which are singletons. Concerning this clone: Its antigen is currently unknown.

The sample's time point: week 35, safety follow-up. The investigators gave 300 ug of mutant IDH1 20-mer peptide in each vaccine dose, together with topical imiquimod. This chain joins TRBV19 and TRBJ1-5; a possible D gene is TRBD1 (6 bases). Specimen: PBMCs, collected from a glioma patient whose treatment included an IDH1 peptide vaccine. This clonotype was sampled from a man aged 40-49 years with glioma. CDR3 sequence: CASNSRGAASNQPQHF. In DNA, the CDR3 is TGTGCCAGTAACAGTAGGGGGGCGGCTAGCAATCAGCCCCAGCATTTT.